Given below is one T cell receptor beta chain in context. Its matching antigen is unknown. This entry is derived from a study of radiation and T cells in renal cell carcinoma. Study context: Nephrectomy followed 15 Gy stereotactic body radiation by 4 weeks. Study-wide results and limits: From baseline, blood top tumor clonotypes peaked at 2 weeks post-radiation.

CDR3 length equals 13 residues. V shed 8 bases and J shed 6 bases, with 15 bases lying between them. Germline values: CDR1 MNHNS, CDR2 SASEGT. The time point: blood 2 weeks post-SBRT. Treatment in this sample: 15 Gy SBRT to primary tumor, nephrectomy 4 weeks later. Only in-frame clones appear in the TCRdb table, and some are missing; sequencing was by immunoSEQ multiplex PCR. In the table there are about 120,000 clones, around 81% of which are singletons. The source was blood, collected from a patient whose treatment included radiotherapy and nephrectomy. This chain connects TRBV6-1 to TRBJ2-3; possibly TRBD2 for D (6 bases). This sequence originates from a man over 45 with renal cell carcinoma. CDR3 in amino acids: CASGGEVSDTQYF. CDR3 DNA: TGTGCCAGCGGAGGGGAAGTATCCGATACGCAGTATTTT.